This T cell receptor (beta chain) was recovered during a study of shared clonotypes between healthy human individuals. A note on this clone: Its antigen is unknown.

Measured with immunoSEQ multiplex PCR; TCRdb has only the in-frame clones, and not every one. Among 600,000 to 700,000 clones listed, 73% were seen once. Study results and caveats: A handful of donors showed sharing of approximately 5% of naive CD4 clonotypes. Incompleteness in sorted-subset sequencing, despite large depth, was shown by rarefaction. Memory subsets generally showed smaller estimated richness than naive subsets did. Among donors, clonotype sharing was expected to be affected by sequencing depth.

There are 16 residues in the CDR3. Germline assignment: CDR1 MNHEY and CDR2 SMNVEV (reference sequence). J gave up 2 bases and V 8 bases, and 11 bases lay outside the gene matches. The receptor's source is a woman aged 30 to 39 in good health. Sequenced: memory CD4+ T cells sorted from blood. Sample subset: CD45RA-negative fraction. The V call is TRBV27, the J call TRBJ2-2; 7 bases agree with TRBD2. The CDR3: CASSQEGGTNTGELFF. For the CDR3, the DNA is TGTGCCAGCTCCCAAGAGGGAGGGACTAACACCGGGGAGCTGTTTTTT.